The present TCR beta chain was sequenced within a study of identical twins. The V end lost 4 bases, the J end lost 2 bases, and 12 bases lay between the germline ends. The CDR3 has 14 residues. MiXCR, applied by TCRdb to the 5' RACE reads, yields one record per CDR3 protein. The sample includes more than 400,000 distinct CDR3 sequences, about 15% of them seen just once. The same sample was also used in a study of yellow fever vaccine responses in identical twins.

The sequenced sample consisted of CD4+ T cells sorted from blood. The receptor was derived from a woman under 30 in good health. The genes are TRBV12-3 or TRBV12-4 and TRBJ2-7; no definite D call. CDR3 sequence: CASSSTDRAYEQYV. CDR3 nucleotide sequence: TGTGCCAGCAGTTCAACCGACCGGGCCTACGAGCAGTACGTC.